This paragraph covers one T cell receptor beta chain sequence. The target antigen is unknown. This specimen comes from a study of cytomegalovirus exposure and HLA in healthy donors. Germline V gene data show CDR1 as LGHNA and CDR2 as YNFKEQ. The CDR3 covers 14 residues. V gave up 4 bases and J gave up 4 bases, with 13 bases separating them. Study-level points and caveats: A later analysis showed HLA-associated TCR beta chains outstripping equally common others in clonal expansion. Previously analyzed data showed that most TCR beta V segments were productive at a frequency of about 87% or about 30%. CMV serostatus stood as the only immune exposure information on hand.

The PCR made use of 60 Vbeta and 13 Jbeta primers. Clones were read by immunoSEQ multiplex PCR, and TCRdb kept only the in-frame ones, dropping some. This table has 120,000 or so clones, roughly 15% appearing once. V and J are TRBV4-2 and TRBJ1-1; weak D call: TRBD1 (6 bases). This TCR came from a woman younger than 35 in good health and CMV-seronegative. Specimen: PBMCs. The CDR3 DNA follows: TGTGCCAGCAGCCCAGGGGTTGGAGGCACTGAAGCTTTCTTT. The encoded protein is CASSPGVGGTEAFF.